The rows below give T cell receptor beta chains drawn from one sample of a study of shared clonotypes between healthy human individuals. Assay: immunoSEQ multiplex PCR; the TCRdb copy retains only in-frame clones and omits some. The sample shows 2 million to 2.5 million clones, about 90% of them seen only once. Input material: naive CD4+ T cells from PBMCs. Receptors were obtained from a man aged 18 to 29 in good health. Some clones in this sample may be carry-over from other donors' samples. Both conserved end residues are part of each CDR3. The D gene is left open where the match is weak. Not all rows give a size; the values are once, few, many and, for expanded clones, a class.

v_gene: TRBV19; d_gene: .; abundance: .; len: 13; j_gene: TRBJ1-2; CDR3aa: CASSIRSYGGYTF; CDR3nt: TGTGCCAGTAGTATAAGGAGTTACGGTGGCTACACCTTC
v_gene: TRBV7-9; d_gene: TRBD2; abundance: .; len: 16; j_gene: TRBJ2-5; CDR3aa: CASSSPFSGGGETQYF; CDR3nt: TGTGCCAGCAGCAGCCCCTTTTCGGGCGGGGGGGAGACCCAGTACTTC
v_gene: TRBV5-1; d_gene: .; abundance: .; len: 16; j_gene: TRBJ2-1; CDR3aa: CASSWNLASSYNEQFF; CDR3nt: TGCGCCAGCAGCTGGAACTTGGCGAGCTCCTACAATGAGCAGTTCTTC
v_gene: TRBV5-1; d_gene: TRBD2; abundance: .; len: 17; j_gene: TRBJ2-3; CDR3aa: CASTLGSLAAHTDTQYF; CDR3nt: TGCGCCAGCACCCTCGGGAGCCTAGCGGCACACACAGATACGCAGTATTTT
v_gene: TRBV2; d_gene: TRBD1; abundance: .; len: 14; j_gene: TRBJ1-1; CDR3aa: CASSAGGGSTEAFF; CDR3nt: TGTGCCAGCAGTGCAGGGGGCGGGAGCACTGAAGCTTTCTTT
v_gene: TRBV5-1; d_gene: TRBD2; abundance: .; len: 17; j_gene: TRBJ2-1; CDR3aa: CASSPRASGRDYNEQFF; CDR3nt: TGCGCCAGCAGCCCCCGGGCTAGCGGGAGAGACTACAATGAGCAGTTCTTC
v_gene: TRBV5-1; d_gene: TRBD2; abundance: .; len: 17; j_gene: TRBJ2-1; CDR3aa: CASSLLVAGGTYNEQFF; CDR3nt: TGCGCCAGCAGCCTCCTCGTTGCGGGAGGAACCTACAATGAGCAGTTCTTC
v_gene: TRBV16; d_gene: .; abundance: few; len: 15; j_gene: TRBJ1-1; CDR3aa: CASSQSLPGGTEAFF; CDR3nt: TGTGCCAGCAGCCAAAGTTTGCCAGGCGGCACTGAAGCTTTCTTT
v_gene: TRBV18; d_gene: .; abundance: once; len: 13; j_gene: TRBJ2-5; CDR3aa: CASSQGWVETQYF; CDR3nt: TGTGCCAGCTCACAGGGTTGGGTAGAGACCCAGTACTTC
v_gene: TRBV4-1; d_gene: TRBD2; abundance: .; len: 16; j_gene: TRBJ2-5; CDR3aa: CASSRVSGRASETQYF; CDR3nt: TGCGCCAGCTCGCGGGTTAGCGGGAGGGCCTCGGAGACCCAGTACTTC
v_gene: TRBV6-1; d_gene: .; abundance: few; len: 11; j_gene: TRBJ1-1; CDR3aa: CASRGDTEAFF; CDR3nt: TGTGCCAGCAGGGGGGACACTGAAGCTTTCTTT
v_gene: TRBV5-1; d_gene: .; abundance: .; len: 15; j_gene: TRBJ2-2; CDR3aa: CASSLGGWGTGELFF; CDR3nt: TGCGCCAGCAGCTTGGGCGGTTGGGGCACCGGGGAGCTGTTTTTT
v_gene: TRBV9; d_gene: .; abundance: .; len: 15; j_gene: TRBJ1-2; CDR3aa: CASSVEYRGSWGYTF; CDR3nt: TGTGCCAGCAGCGTAGAGTATAGAGGATCCTGGGGCTACACCTTC
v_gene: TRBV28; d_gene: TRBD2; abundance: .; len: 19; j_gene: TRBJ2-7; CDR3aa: CAGGPRDGMGRALTSEQYF; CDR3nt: TGTGCCGGCGGACCCCGGGACGGTATGGGGAGGGCTCTGACTAGTGAGCAGTACTTC
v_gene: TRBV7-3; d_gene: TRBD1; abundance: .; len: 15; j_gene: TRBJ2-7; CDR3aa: CASSPTGQGLYEQYF; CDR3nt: TGTGCCAGCAGCCCGACGGGACAGGGTCTTTACGAGCAGTACTTC
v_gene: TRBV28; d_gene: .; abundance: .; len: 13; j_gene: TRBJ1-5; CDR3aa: CASSWNSNQPQHF; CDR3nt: TGTGCCAGCAGTTGGAATAGCAATCAGCCCCAGCATTTT
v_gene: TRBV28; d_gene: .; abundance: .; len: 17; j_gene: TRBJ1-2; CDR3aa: CASSRHRVSVERYGYTF; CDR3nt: TGTGCCAGCAGCCGACACCGGGTGTCCGTCGAACGCTATGGCTACACCTTC
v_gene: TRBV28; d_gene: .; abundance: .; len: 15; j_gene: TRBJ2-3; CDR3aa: CASSLLGTSTDTQYF; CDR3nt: TGTGCCAGCAGTTTATTGGGGACCTCCACAGATACGCAGTATTTT
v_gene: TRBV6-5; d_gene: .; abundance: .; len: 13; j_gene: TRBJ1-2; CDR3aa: CASMAGNGYGYTF; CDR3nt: TGTGCCAGCATGGCAGGGAACGGCTATGGCTACACCTTC
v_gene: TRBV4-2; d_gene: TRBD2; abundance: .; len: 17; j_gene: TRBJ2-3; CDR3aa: CASSPTFTSGSTDTQYF; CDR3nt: TGTGCCAGCAGCCCGACCTTCACTAGCGGGAGCACAGATACGCAGTATTTT
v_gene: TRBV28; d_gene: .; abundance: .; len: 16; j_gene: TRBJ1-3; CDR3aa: CASSLSQGSSGNTIYF; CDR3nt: TGTGCCAGCAGTTTATCTCAGGGCAGCTCTGGAAACACCATATATTTT
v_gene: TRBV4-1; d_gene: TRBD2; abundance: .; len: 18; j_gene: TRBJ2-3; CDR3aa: CASSQRALAGGRADTQYF; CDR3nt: TGCGCCAGCAGCCAAAGAGCCTTAGCGGGAGGAAGGGCAGATACGCAGTATTTT
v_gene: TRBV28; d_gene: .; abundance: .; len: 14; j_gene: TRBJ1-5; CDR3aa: CATGRPYSNQPQHF; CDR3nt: TGTGCCACCGGGAGGCCTTATAGCAATCAGCCCCAGCATTTT
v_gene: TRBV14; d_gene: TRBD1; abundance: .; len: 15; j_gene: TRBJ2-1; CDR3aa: CASSSNRGRLDEQFF; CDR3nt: TGTGCCAGCAGTTCCAACAGGGGGCGCTTGGATGAGCAGTTCTTC
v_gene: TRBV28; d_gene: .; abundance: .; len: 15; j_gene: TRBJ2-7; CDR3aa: CASRPTRWGAYEQYF; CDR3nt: TGTGCCAGCAGACCCACCCGGTGGGGAGCTTACGAGCAGTACTTC
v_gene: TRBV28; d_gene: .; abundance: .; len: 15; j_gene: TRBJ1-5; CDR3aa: CASSRQYTRNQPQHF; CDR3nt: TGTGCCAGCAGTCGCCAATATACTCGCAATCAGCCCCAGCATTTT
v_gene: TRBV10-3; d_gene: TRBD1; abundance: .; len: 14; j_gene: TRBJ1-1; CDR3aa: CAISGQGENTEAFF; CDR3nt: TGTGCCATCAGTGGACAGGGGGAGAACACTGAAGCTTTCTTT
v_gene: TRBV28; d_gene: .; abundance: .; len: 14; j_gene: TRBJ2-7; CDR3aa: CASLSPHGWGEQYF; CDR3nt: TGTGCCAGCCTCTCCCCCCATGGATGGGGCGAGCAGTACTTC
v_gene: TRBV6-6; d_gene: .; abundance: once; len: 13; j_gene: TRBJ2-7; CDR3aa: CASSYSRVTEQYF; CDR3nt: TGTGCCAGCAGTTACTCTCGGGTTACCGAGCAGTACTTC
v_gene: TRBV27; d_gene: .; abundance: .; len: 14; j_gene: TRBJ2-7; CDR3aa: CASSFSGFTYEQYF; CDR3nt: TGTGCCAGCAGTTTCTCAGGGTTTACCTACGAGCAGTACTTC
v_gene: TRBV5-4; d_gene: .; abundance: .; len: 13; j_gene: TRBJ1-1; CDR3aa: CASSPGGSIEAFF; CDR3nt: TGTGCCAGCAGCCCCGGTGGGTCGATTGAAGCTTTCTTT
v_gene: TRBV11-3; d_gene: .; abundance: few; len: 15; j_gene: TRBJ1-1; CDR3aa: CASSPRGALNTEAFF; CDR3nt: TGTGCCAGCAGCCCCCGGGGAGCTTTGAACACTGAAGCTTTCTTT
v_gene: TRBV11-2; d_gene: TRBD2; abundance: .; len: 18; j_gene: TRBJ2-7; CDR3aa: CASSRWGLAGGTSYEQYF; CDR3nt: TGTGCCAGCAGCCGATGGGGACTAGCGGGAGGGACGAGCTACGAGCAGTACTTC